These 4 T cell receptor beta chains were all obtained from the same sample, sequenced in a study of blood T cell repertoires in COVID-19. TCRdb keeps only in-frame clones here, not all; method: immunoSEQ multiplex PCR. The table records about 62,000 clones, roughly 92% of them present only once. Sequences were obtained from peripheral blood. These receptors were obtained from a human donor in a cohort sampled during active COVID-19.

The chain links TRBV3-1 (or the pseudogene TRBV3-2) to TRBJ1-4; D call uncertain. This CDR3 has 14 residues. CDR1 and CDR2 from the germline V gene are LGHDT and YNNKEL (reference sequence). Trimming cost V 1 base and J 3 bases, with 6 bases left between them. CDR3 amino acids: CASSQGLANEKLFF. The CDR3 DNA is TGTGCCAGCAGCCAAGGCCTAGCTAATGAAAAACTGTTTTTT.

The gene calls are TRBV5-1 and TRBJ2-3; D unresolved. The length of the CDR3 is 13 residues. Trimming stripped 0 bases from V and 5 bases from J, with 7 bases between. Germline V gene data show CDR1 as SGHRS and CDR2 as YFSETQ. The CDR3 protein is CASSLVLLDTQYF. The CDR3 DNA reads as TGCGCCAGCAGCTTGGTACTTTTAGATACGCAGTATTTT. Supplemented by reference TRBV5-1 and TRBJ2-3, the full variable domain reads KAGVTQTPRYLIKTRGQQVTLSCSPISGHRSVSWYQQTPGQGLQFLFEYFSETQRNKGNFPGRFSGRQFSNSRSEMNVSTLELGDSALYLCASSLVLLDTQYFGPGTRLTVL.

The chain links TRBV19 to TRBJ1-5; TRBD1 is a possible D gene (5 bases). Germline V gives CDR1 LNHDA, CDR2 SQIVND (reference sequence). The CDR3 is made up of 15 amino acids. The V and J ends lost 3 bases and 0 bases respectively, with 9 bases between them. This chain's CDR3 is CASSMTAYSNQPQHF. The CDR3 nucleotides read TGTGCCAGTAGTATGACAGCCTATAGCAATCAGCCCCAGCATTTT. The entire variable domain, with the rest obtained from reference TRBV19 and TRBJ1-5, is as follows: DGGITQSPKYLFRKEGQNVTLSCEQNLNHDAMYWYRQDPGQGLRLIYYSQIVNDFQKGDIAEGYSVSREKKESFPLTVTSAQKNPTAFYLCASSMTAYSNQPQHFGDGTRLSIL.

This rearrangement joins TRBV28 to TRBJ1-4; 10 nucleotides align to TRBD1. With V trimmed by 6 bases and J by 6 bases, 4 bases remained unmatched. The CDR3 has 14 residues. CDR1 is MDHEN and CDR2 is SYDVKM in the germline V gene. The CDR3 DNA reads TGTGCCAGCAGGACAGGGGGCGAGTATGAAAAACTGTTTTTT. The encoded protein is CASRTGGEYEKLFF. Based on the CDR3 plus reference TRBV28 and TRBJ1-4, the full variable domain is DVKVTQSSRYLVKRTGEKVFLECVQDMDHENMFWYRQDPGLGLRLIYFSYDVKMKEKGDIPEGYSVSREKKERFSLILESASTNQTSMYLCASRTGGEYEKLFFGSGTQLSVL.